Listed here are 21 T cell receptor beta chains from one sample, sequenced in a study of blood T cell repertoires in COVID-19. Profiling relied on immunoSEQ multiplex PCR, and the TCRdb table lists in-frame clones only, not all of them. The sample comprises some 200,000 clones, about 72% of which are singletons, and roughly 17% rests with the top ten. Material: PBMCs or T cells enriched from blood (not recorded which). The receptor set was obtained from a woman in her forties or fifties who had recovered from COVID-19.

This clone was counted a few times. The chain is built from TRBV7-8 and TRBJ2-2, with a possible D match to TRBD2 (6 bases). Germline assignment: CDR1 SGHVS and CDR2 FQNEAQ. Deletions cut 5 bases from V and 4 bases from J, with 14 bases between. The CDR3 is 15 residues long. The CDR3: CASSRDWGATGELFF. CDR3 nucleotides: TGTGCCAGCAGCCGGGACTGGGGAGCCACCGGGGAGCTGTTTTTT.

For this clone: This CDR3 is also generated by other DNA sequences in the sample. The chain combines TRBV2 with TRBJ2-7; D gene ambiguous. Trimming removed 5 bases at V and 0 bases at J, with 2 bases between. The CDR3 has 11 residues. Germline V CDR1 and CDR2: SNHLY, FYNNEI. CDR3 sequence reads: CASSYSYEQYF. CDR3 DNA sequence: TGTGCCAGCAGTTACTCCTACGAGCAGTACTTC.

This chain uses TRBV7-3 with TRBJ2-4, with D perhaps matching TRBD2 (7 bases). V was cut by 5 bases and J by 6 bases, with 29 bases left in between. The CDR3 runs 19 residues. Germline V gene data show CDR1 as SGHTA and CDR2 as FQGTGA. Here the CDR3 DNA reads TGTGCCAGCAGCGCGAGGGGAGGGGGGGGGATAGACCCCCGAAACATTCAGTACTTC. Translating gives CASSARGGGGIDPRNIQYF.

The V gene is TRBV7-2, the J gene TRBJ2-2, with 10 bases matching TRBD2. This CDR3 contains 18 residues. V trimming: 2 bases; J trimming: 6 bases; junction bases outside the gene matches: 12. Germline assignment: CDR1 SGHTA and CDR2 FQGNSA. The CDR3, as DNA: TGTGCCAGCAGCTTAAGGACTAGCGGCCACGAGGCCCCCGGGGAGCTGTTTTTT. Protein sequence: CASSLRTSGHEAPGELFF. The full variable domain, completed using reference TRBV7-2 and TRBJ2-2, is GAGVSQSPSNKVTEKGKDVELRCDPISGHTALYWYRQSLGQGLEFLIYFQGNSAPDKSGLPSDRFSAERTGGSVSTLTIQRTQQEDSAVYLCASSLRTSGHEAPGELFFGEGSRLTVL.

The gene calls are TRBV7-2 and TRBJ1-5; D possibly corresponds to TRBD1 (5 bases). The ends were cut back, 4 bases at V and 9 bases at J, with 13 bases in the middle. Germline CDR1 and CDR2: SGHTA and FQGNSA. The CDR3 has 13 residues. CDR3 bases: TGTGCCAGCAGCTCGACCGGGGGGTTGCCCCAGCATTTT. This translates into CASSSTGGLPQHF.

This chain uses TRBV6-5 with TRBJ2-7; D is perhaps TRBD2 (5 bases). There are 15 residues in the CDR3. Trimming shortened V by 6 bases and J by 1 base, and 16 bases separated the two germline ends. CDR1 is MNHEY and CDR2 is SVGAGI in the germline V gene. DNA of the CDR3: TGTGCCAGCAGGCAAAGCTCTAGCAGATCCTACGAGCAGTACTTC. Protein: CASRQSSSRSYEQYF.

There are a few counts of this clone. V is TRBV4-1 and J is TRBJ1-1; 8 bases fit TRBD1. The V and J ends lost 2 bases and 1 base, in that order; junction bases with no gene match: 6. CDR3 length equals 16 residues. Germline CDR1 reads MGHRA; CDR2 reads YSYEKL. CDR3 coding DNA: TGCGCCAGCAGCCAACAAAGACAGGGGACGAACACTGAAGCTTTCTTT. It yields the protein CASSQQRQGTNTEAFF.

The J gene is TRBJ1-1, the V gene TRBV5-6; D remains unclear. V was shortened by 4 bases and J by 4 bases, with 14 bases between the two germline ends. Germline V gene sequence: CDR1 SGHDT, CDR2 YYEEEE. The CDR3 consists of 14 residues. The CDR3 reads CASSRLTLGTEAFF. The CDR3 bases are TGTGCCAGCAGCCGGTTGACCCTAGGCACTGAAGCTTTCTTT.

The chain is built from TRBV5-1 and TRBJ2-1; no clear D. V was trimmed by 4 bases and J by 4 bases, leaving 9 bases between them. The CDR3 sequence is 13 residues long. CDR1 and CDR2 (germline): SGHRS, YFSETQ. The DNA for the CDR3 is TGCGCCAGCAGCGTTTTGGAGTACAATGAGCAGTTCTTC. It translates to CASSVLEYNEQFF.

The genes are TRBV4-2 and TRBJ1-5; D not resolved. V was cut by 1 base and J by 5 bases, with 6 bases left in between. The CDR3 extends over 13 amino acids. Germline CDR1 and CDR2: LGHNA and YNFKEQ. DNA of the CDR3: TGTGCCAGCAGCCAAGCGGGTCATCAGCCCCAGCATTTT. Translated: CASSQAGHQPQHF.

The chain uses TRBV6-1 and TRBJ2-7; D is perhaps TRBD2 (5 bases). This CDR3 is 16 amino acids long. Trimming took 4 bases from V and 4 from J, leaving 20 bases between them. Looked up from germline, CDR1 is MNHNS and CDR2 is SASEGT. The CDR3 coding sequence is TGTGCCAGCAGTGCGGGAACCGGGTCCGTAAAGTACGAGCAGTACTTC. Its translation: CASSAGTGSVKYEQYF.

The chain is built from TRBV6-5 and TRBJ2-6; 7 bases line up with TRBD1. CDR3 length: 15 amino acids. J gave up 4 bases and V 7 bases, and 7 bases lay outside the gene matches. CDR1 and CDR2 from the germline V gene are MNHEY and SVGAGI. CDR3 sequence: CASIEGAIGANVLTF. Here the CDR3 DNA reads TGTGCCAGCATAGAGGGGGCGATAGGGGCCAACGTCCTGACTTTC.

The J gene is TRBJ2-7, the V gene TRBV2; D is uncertain. The germline V gene has CDR1 SNHLY and CDR2 FYNNEI. The CDR3 has 13 residues. Trimming shortened V by 0 bases and J by 3 bases, and 6 bases separated the two germline ends. This CDR3 is CASSEAPSYEQYF. CDR3 DNA sequence: TGTGCCAGCAGTGAAGCGCCCAGCTACGAGCAGTACTTC.

The chain links TRBV7-2 to TRBJ2-5; TRBD2 agrees at 7 bases. The CDR3 has 13 amino acids. CDR1 and CDR2 (germline): SGHTA, FQGNSA. The J segment lost 4 bases and the V segment lost 3 bases, leaving 2 bases of the junction unmatched. The CDR3 is CASSFSGTETQYF. The CDR3 DNA reads TGTGCCAGCAGCTTCAGCGGGACAGAGACCCAGTACTTC.

The chain recombines TRBV28 with TRBJ2-3, with TRBD2 identical over 7 bases. Per the germline V gene, CDR1 is MDHEN and CDR2 is SYDVKM. This CDR3 has 15 amino acids. Trimming took 3 bases from V and 3 from J; bases not matched to a gene: 6. This chain's CDR3 is CASSFGGSGTDTQYF. CDR3 nucleotides: TGTGCCAGCAGTTTCGGCGGGAGTGGGACAGATACGCAGTATTTT.

V and J are TRBV19 and TRBJ1-5, with 9 bases fitting TRBD1. Germline loops: CDR1 LNHDA, CDR2 SQIVND (reference sequence). The V segment lost 6 bases and the J segment 5 bases; nucleotides outside the gene matches: 5. This CDR3 has 14 residues. The CDR3 loop reads CASSSTGGYQPQHF. Written as DNA, the CDR3 is TGTGCCAGTAGCTCAACAGGGGGCTATCAGCCCCAGCATTTT.

This chain uses TRBV6-5 with TRBJ1-2; D gene ambiguous. Germline V gene sequence: CDR1 MNHEY, CDR2 SVGAGI. V dropped 6 bases and J dropped 8 bases, with 16 bases sitting between them. The CDR3 has 13 residues. CDR3 amino acids: CASRSGLGGGYTF. DNA for the CDR3: TGTGCCAGCAGGAGCGGACTCGGAGGGGGCTACACCTTC.

This clone was counted once. The J gene is TRBJ1-1, the V gene TRBV28, with 9 positions matching TRBD1. Losses at the gene ends were 2 bases for V and 5 bases for J; bases not matched to a gene: 9. Germline-derived CDR1 and CDR2 are MDHEN and SYDVKM. This CDR3 region has 16 residues. In DNA, the CDR3 is TGTGCCAGCAGTTTAACCCAGGGACAGGGAAGGACTGAAGCTTTCTTT. Its protein is CASSLTQGQGRTEAFF.

The rearrangement uses TRBV28 and TRBJ1-4, with 10 bases matching TRBD1. Germline CDR1 MDHEN, CDR2 SYDVKM. After removal of 3 bases from V and 8 bases from J, the junction contained 6 bases not matched to a gene. The CDR3 loop spans 15 amino acids. CDR3 DNA sequence: TGTGCCAGCAGTTTTTTCTCGGGACAGGGGGAAAAACTGTTTTTT. Its protein product is CASSFFSGQGEKLFF.

This chain connects TRBV5-8 to TRBJ1-4; 11 bases match TRBD1. CDR3 length equals 17 residues. The germline V gene encodes CDR1 SGHTS and CDR2 YDEGEE. V lost 4 bases to trimming and J lost 8 bases; unmatched junction nucleotides: 13. In DNA form, the CDR3 reads TGTGCCAGCAGCCCCTCGTGGACAGGGGGCTGGGGCGAAAAACTGTTTTTT. Translating it yields CASSPSWTGGWGEKLFF.

This clone is a singleton in its sample. This chain joins TRBV19 and TRBJ2-1, with 8 bases fitting TRBD1. The CDR3 sequence is 15 residues long. V was pared by 5 bases and J by 4 bases, with 7 bases of the junction left unmatched. The V gene's germline CDR1 is LNHDA and CDR2 SQIVND (reference sequence). This chain's CDR3 is CASSPDRGGYNEQFF. The CDR3 DNA is TGTGCCAGTAGTCCAGACAGGGGAGGTTACAATGAGCAGTTCTTC.